This TCR beta chain was profiled in a study of blood T cell repertoires in COVID-19. Study as a whole: PBMCs, B-cell-depleted T cells, or T cells were the source of the cDNA or gDNA that made up the material.

Cohort placement rested on clinical history that participants reported themselves. The germline V gene has CDR1 SGHRS and CDR2 YFSETQ. This CDR3 has 14 amino acids. The V and J ends lost 5 bases and 3 bases, in that order; junction bases with no gene match: 7. Only in-frame clones appear in the TCRdb table, and some are missing; sequencing was by immunoSEQ multiplex PCR. The data show tens of thousands of clones, about 89% seen once. Sequenced: PBMCs or T cells enriched from blood (not recorded which). The rearrangement uses TRBV5-1 and TRBJ2-7; 8 bases map to TRBD1. The receptor was derived from a woman between 45 and 65 years old with acute COVID-19. CDR3 sequence: CASRLRGQHYEQYF. The CDR3 DNA reads TGCGCCAGCAGACTCAGGGGGCAGCACTACGAGCAGTACTTC.